This is a list of T cell receptor beta chains from one sample in a study of shared T cell receptors in the human thymus. The assay was immunoSEQ multiplex PCR, and TCRdb's table has in-frame clones only and misses some. The data hold hundreds of thousands of clones, with just under 95% observed a single time. Sequenced: thymocytes. The receptors were sampled from a human donor. Both conserved end residues are part of each CDR3. The D gene is left open where the match is weak. For some rows the clone size is stated as once, few or many, or as a class when expanded; others skip it.

TRBD2 TRBJ2-1 - TRBV19 TGTGCCAGTAGTTCCGGACTAGCCCTCCTGGGGAATGAGCAGTTCTTC CASSSGLALLGNEQFF
TRBD1 TRBJ1-1 - TRBV18 TGTGCCAGCTCACCTACCCCGGACAGGGAGAACACTGAAGCTTTCTTT CASSPTPDRENTEAFF
TRBD2 TRBJ2-1 - TRBV11-2 TGTGCCAGCAGCTTAGAACTAGCGGGGCCCAATGAGCAGTTCTTC CASSLELAGPNEQFF
TRBD1 TRBJ2-3 - TRBV5-6 TGTGCCAGCAGCTTGTCAGGGGGCCGCACAGATACGCAGTATTTT CASSLSGGRTDTQYF
TRBD2 TRBJ2-1 - TRBV13 TGTGCCAGCAGCTTAGGCCTAGCGGGGCCAGAGAAGTTCTTC CASSLGLAGPEKFF
TRBD2 TRBJ2-7 - TRBV27 TGTGCCAGCAGCTCTCCGGGGAGGGGCGTCTACGAGCAGTACTTC CASSSPGRGVYEQYF
- TRBJ2-1 - TRBV9 TGTGCCAGCAGCGTAAGTGATAGCGGAGATTCCTACAATGAGCAGTTCTTC CASSVSDSGDSYNEQFF
TRBD1 TRBJ1-5 - TRBV7-9 TGTGCCAGCAGCTTAGTGAATACGGGACAGAGCAATCAGCCCCAGCATTTT CASSLVNTGQSNQPQHF
- TRBJ2-5 - TRBV6-5 TGTGCCAGCAGTGGCTTCCAAGGCCTCATTGAGACCCAGTACTTC CASSGFQGLIETQYF
TRBD2 TRBJ2-4 - TRBV2 TGTGCCAGCAGTGGAATTAGCGGGAGGGGGGCCAAAAACATTCAGTACTTC CASSGISGRGAKNIQYF
- TRBJ2-7 - TRBV11-2 TGTGCCAGCAGCTTACTCAACGAGCAGTACTTC CASSLLNEQYF
- TRBJ2-5 - TRBV28 TGTGCCAGCAGTTTAACCCCTACCCCGGCACAAACCCCGGGGGAGACCCAGTACTTC CASSLTPTPAQTPGETQYF
- TRBJ2-1 - TRBV7-8 TGTGCCAGCAGCTCCCCCGGGACCCATTACAATGAGCAGTTCTTC CASSSPGTHYNEQFF
TRBD2 TRBJ2-2 - TRBV11-3 TGTGCCAGCAGCTCTTGGACTAGCGGGAACACCGGGGAGCTGTTTTTT CASSSWTSGNTGELFF
TRBD2 TRBJ2-1 - TRBV7-8 TGTGCCAGCAGCTTTCCAGCCACTAGCGGGAAAAGTTACAATGAGCAGTTCTTC CASSFPATSGKSYNEQFF
- TRBJ1-1 once TRBV27 TGTGCCAGCAGTTCCCTCCCAGGGGAAGACCCTAACACTGAAGCTTTCTTT CASSSLPGEDPNTEAFF
- TRBJ1-3 - TRBV14 TGTGCCAGCAGGCGCGGGAATTCTGGAAACACCATATATTTT CASRRGNSGNTIYF
- TRBJ2-7 - TRBV19 TGTGCCAGTAGCCCCGGCGGCTCCTACGAGCAGTACTTC CASSPGGSYEQYF
- TRBJ2-3 - TRBV25-1 TGTGCCAGCAGTGTGCAGGGGGGGCAGTATTTT CASSVQGGQYF
TRBD2 TRBJ2-1 - TRBV10-3 TGTGCCATCAGTGAGCCAACAACCAGGACTAGCAGTTACAATGAGCAGTTCTTC CAISEPTTRTSSYNEQFF
- TRBJ1-2 - TRBV7-3 TGTGCCAGCAGCTTAACGTTAGTGCGCCGGCGGGGCTACACCTTC CASSLTLVRRRGYTF
- TRBJ1-1 - TRBV2 TGTGCCAGAGGGGGGAACACTGAAGCTTTCTTT CARGGNTEAFF
TRBD1 TRBJ2-7 - TRBV7-9 TGTGCCAGCAGCTTAGGGAAAGACAGGGGATTGGGCTCCTACGAGCAGTACTTC CASSLGKDRGLGSYEQYF
TRBD1 TRBJ1-1 - TRBV10-2 TGCGCCAGCAGTGCGACTATGCCCGGGACAGGGTCCATGAACACTGAAGCTTTCTTT CASSATMPGTGSMNTEAFF
- TRBJ1-1 - TRBV19 TGTGCCAGCGAGATAGAACAGGGACCTGACACTGAAGCTTTCTTT CASEIEQGPDTEAFF
- TRBJ1-4 - TRBV6-5 TGTGCCAGCAGTGTAATGGGGCATACTAATGAAAAACTGTTTTTT CASSVMGHTNEKLFF
- TRBJ2-7 - TRBV5-5 TGTGCCAGCAGCAGCTACGGACCCGGGGACGAGCAGTACTTC CASSSYGPGDEQYF
TRBD2 TRBJ2-3 once TRBV5-5 TGTGCCAGCAGCTTGAGTCTGCGGGAGATAACAGATACGCAGTATTTT CASSLSLREITDTQYF
TRBD1 TRBJ2-7 - TRBV27 TGTGCCAGCCGCCGGGACAGTAACTACGAGCAGTACTTC CASRRDSNYEQYF
TRBD2 TRBJ2-5 once TRBV28 TGTGCCAGCACCCCTCCCAGTTGGCGGGAGATAGGGGAGACCCAGTACTTC CASTPPSWREIGETQYF
- TRBJ2-7 - TRBV20-1 TGCAGTGTAGCGAACTACGAGCAGTACTTC CSVANYEQYF
- TRBJ1-1 - TRBV5-6 TGTGCCAGCAGCCGCCCCGGGGGCCCTATGAACACTGAAGCTTTCTTT CASSRPGGPMNTEAFF
- TRBJ1-1 - TRBV7-9 TGTGCCAGCAGTTATACTATGGGGTTCCTAAACACTGAAGCTTTCTTT CASSYTMGFLNTEAFF
- TRBJ1-1 - TRBV4-3 TGCGCCAGCAGCCTTGTAGGCACTGAAGCTTTCTTT CASSLVGTEAFF
- TRBJ2-5 - TRBV25-1 TGTGCCAGCAGGCAGGACCACCAAGAGACCCAGTACTTC CASRQDHQETQYF
TRBD1 TRBJ2-5 - TRBV2 TGTGCCACACGGACAGGTCAAGAGACCCAGTACTTC CATRTGQETQYF
- TRBJ2-1 - TRBV6-5 TGTGCCAGCAGGGAACAGGCTCACAATGAGCAGTTCTTC CASREQAHNEQFF
TRBD1 TRBJ1-4 - TRBV30 TGTGCCTGGAGTGACTGGGGACAGGGCTTTCCCAATGAAAAACTGTTTTTT CAWSDWGQGFPNEKLFF
- TRBJ2-4 - TRBV25-1 TGTGCCAGCAGTGAATTTACGGCGGGACACATACAGTACTTC CASSEFTAGHIQYF
- TRBJ2-7 - TRBV6-5 TGTGCCAGCAGTTACCAACTAACCTACGAGCAGTACTTC CASSYQLTYEQYF
TRBD2 TRBJ2-7 once TRBV9 TGTGCCAGCAGCCCGGGACTAGCGGAAGACCTGTCCTACGAGCAGTACTTC CASSPGLAEDLSYEQYF
- TRBJ1-2 - TRBV5-4 TGTGCCAGCAGCTTAGGTACAGGGAGTCATGGCTACACCTTC CASSLGTGSHGYTF
- TRBJ2-7 - TRBV11-3 TGTGCCAGCAGCGACCACTTTGGCGACTACGAGCAGTACTTC CASSDHFGDYEQYF
- TRBJ2-2 - TRBV29-1 TGCAGCGCCCCAGGGCTCGCCGGGGAGCTGTTTTTT CSAPGLAGELFF
- TRBJ2-7 - TRBV5-4 TGTGCCAGCAGCACGGGGAGAAAGCGCTTTGTCCACGAGCAGTACTTC CASSTGRKRFVHEQYF
- TRBJ2-7 - TRBV7-9 TGTGCCAGCAGCCCGAAGGGGACGGCCTACGAGCAGTACTTC CASSPKGTAYEQYF
- TRBJ2-1 - TRBV2 TGTGCCAGCAGTGAAGCTCTGAGGGGTTTTAATGAGCAGTTCTTC CASSEALRGFNEQFF
- TRBJ2-7 - TRBV5-3 TGTGCCAGAAGCTTGTCCAGGGAGACCTACGAGCAGTACTTC CARSLSRETYEQYF
- TRBJ2-7 - TRBV19 TGTGCCAATCCCTACAGGGAGGGCTACGAGCAGTACTTC CANPYREGYEQYF
- TRBJ2-1 - TRBV27 TGTGCCAGCAGTTTATTACTAGGGGTGGGGTACAATGAGCAGTTCTTC CASSLLLGVGYNEQFF
TRBD1 TRBJ1-1 - TRBV4-3 TGCGCCAGCAGCCAAGAGTCACCGGTTATTGACAGGGAATACACTGAAGCTTTCTTT CASSQESPVIDREYTEAFF
TRBD2 TRBJ2-5 - TRBV5-4 TGTGCCAGCAGCCAGGGACTAGCGGGATCACAAGAGACCCAGTACTTC CASSQGLAGSQETQYF
TRBD1 TRBJ2-2 - TRBV25-1 TGTGCCAGCAGTTGCTTGGGACAGGGTCGCGGGGAGCTGTTTTTT CASSCLGQGRGELFF
TRBD1 TRBJ2-7 - TRBV6-4 TGTGCCAGCAGTCAAGGGACAGGGGCCACCTACGAGCAGTACTTC CASSQGTGATYEQYF
TRBD1 TRBJ2-2 - TRBV28 TGTGCCACCTCGGACAGGGCGGTTATCGGGGAGCTGTTTTTT CATSDRAVIGELFF